The TCR beta chain described here comes from a study of shared clonotypes between healthy human individuals. Across the whole study: A couple of women and a few men aged 18 to 49 served as donors. Every donor yielded three CD4 naive, three CD4 memory, two CD8 naive and one CD8 memory plate.

The V gene end was trimmed by 4 bases and the J gene end by 1 base; junction bases not matched to a gene: 2. The length of the CDR3 is 15 residues. Germline V CDR1 and CDR2: MNHEY, SMNVEV (reference sequence). Study observations and caveats: Relative to their counterparts shared across all four donors, non-shared clonotypes exhibited diminished generation probabilities. What limited the represented genetic and exposure-history diversity was the small number of donors.

As regards this clone: Antigen: not known. The sample contains more than one DNA sequence encoding this CDR3.

The method was immunoSEQ multiplex PCR; TCRdb's version includes in-frame clones alone and lacks a portion of them. The profile shows hundreds of thousands of clones, roughly 96% of them singletons. Only CD45RO-negative cells positively selected for CCR7 counted as naive CD8 cells, so terminally differentiated effector memory CD45RA+ cells were excluded. The receptor comes from a woman younger than 45 in good health. The material sequenced was naive CD8+ T cells sorted from blood. The J gene is TRBJ1-1, the V gene TRBV27; TRBD1 matches at 11 bases. The DNA of the CDR3 is TGTGCCAGCAGTTCCGGGACAGGGGGGAACACTGAAGCTTTCTTT. Its protein product is CASSSGTGGNTEAFF.